Following are 7 T cell receptor beta chains from one sample sequenced in a study of blood T cell repertoires in COVID-19. Only in-frame clones appear in the TCRdb table, and some are missing; sequencing was by immunoSEQ multiplex PCR. The sample consists of some 270,000 clones, 80% to 85% of them appearing once. Sequencing was performed on PBMCs or T cells enriched from blood (not recorded which). The source is a man aged 45-60 years who had recovered from COVID-19.

The chain carries TRBV10-3 and TRBJ1-1; TRBD1 might be the D (6 bases). Germline V gene lookup returns CDR1 ENHRY and CDR2 SYGVKD. CDR3 length: 13 residues. Trimming took 7 bases from V and 7 from J, leaving 16 bases between them. The CDR3 sequence is CAITPDRTIEAFF. As DNA, the CDR3 is TGTGCCATCACCCCGGACAGAACCATTGAAGCTTTCTTT.

The rearrangement joins TRBV19 to TRBJ2-1; no firm D call. Per germline, CDR1 LNHDA and CDR2 SQIVND (reference sequence). With 1 base removed from V and 5 bases from J, the gap between germline ends came to 9 bases. The CDR3 sequence is 14 residues long. The CDR3 nucleotides read TGTGCCAGTAGTATAGGTTTGAGAAACAATGAGCAGTTCTTC. It encodes CASSIGLRNNEQFF.

This chain joins TRBV5-5 and TRBJ2-1, with 8 positions matching TRBD1. This CDR3 is built from 15 residues. The V and J ends lost 5 bases and 2 bases, in that order; junction bases with no gene match: 6. Germline CDR1 is SGHKS and CDR2 is YYEKEE (reference sequence). The chain's CDR3 is CASRSGQGPYNEQFF. Written as DNA, the CDR3 is TGTGCCAGCAGATCTGGACAGGGACCCTACAATGAGCAGTTCTTC.

J is TRBJ2-1 and V is TRBV11-2, with a tentative D call TRBD2 (5 bases). V was shortened by 4 bases and J by 0 bases, with 22 bases between the two germline ends. The CDR3 consists of 19 residues. Germline V gene lookup returns CDR1 SGHAT and CDR2 FQNNGV. This CDR3 reads CASSSGFGFLTSSYNEQFF. CDR3 DNA sequence: TGTGCCAGCAGCTCGGGGTTTGGTTTTCTAACGAGCTCCTACAATGAGCAGTTCTTC.

This rearrangement joins TRBV5-6 to TRBJ1-2; TRBD1 might be the D (5 bases). Germline lookup yields CDR1 SGHDT and CDR2 YYEEEE. The CDR3 spans 14 residues. Trimming left V 6 bases short and J 0 bases short, with 12 bases between. CDR3 loop: CASNLGRPNYGYTF. CDR3 bases: TGTGCCAGCAATTTGGGGCGTCCTAACTATGGCTACACCTTC.

The CDR3 protein is CASSEEVAGVQDTQYF. In nucleotides, the CDR3 is TGTGCCAGCAGTGAAGAGGTAGCGGGAGTACAAGATACGCAGTATTTT. The chain combines TRBV6-1 with TRBJ2-3, with 9 bases lining up with TRBD2. Germline trimming cut 1 base from V and 5 bases from J; bases unmatched to any gene: 7. Germline CDR1 is MNHNS and CDR2 is SASEGT. The CDR3 is 16 residues long.

The DNA for the CDR3 is TGTGCCAGCTCACCACCGAACAGGGACGGGGATCAGCCCCAGCATTTT. Protein product: CASSPPNRDGDQPQHF. V usage is TRBV18 and J usage is TRBJ1-5, with TRBD1 as a possible D gene (6 bases). The CDR3 loop spans 16 amino acids. Trimming stripped 0 bases from V and 5 bases from J, with 14 bases between. CDR1 is KGHSH, CDR2 LQKENI, per germline.